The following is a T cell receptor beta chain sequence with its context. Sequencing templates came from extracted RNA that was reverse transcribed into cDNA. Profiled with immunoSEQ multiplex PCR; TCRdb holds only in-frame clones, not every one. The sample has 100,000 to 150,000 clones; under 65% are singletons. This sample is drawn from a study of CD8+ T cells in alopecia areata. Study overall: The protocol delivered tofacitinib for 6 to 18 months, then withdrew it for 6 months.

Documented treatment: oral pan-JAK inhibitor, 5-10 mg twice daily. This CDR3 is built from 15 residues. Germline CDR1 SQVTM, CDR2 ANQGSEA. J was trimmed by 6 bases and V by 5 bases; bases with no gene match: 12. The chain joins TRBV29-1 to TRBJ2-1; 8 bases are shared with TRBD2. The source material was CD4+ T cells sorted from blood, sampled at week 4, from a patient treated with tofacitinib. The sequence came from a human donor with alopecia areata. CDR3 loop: CSVTPAIAGSNEQFF. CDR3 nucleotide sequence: TGCAGCGTTACCCCAGCTATAGCGGGGTCCAATGAGCAGTTCTTC.